The clone carrying this T cell receptor (beta chain) was detected only a few times. Its antigen is unidentified. No patient had autoimmune disease or received systemic immunosuppression. Germline V gene data show CDR1 as GTSNPN and CDR2 as SVGIG (reference sequence). The CDR3 extends over 13 amino acids. The V end was cut by 0 bases, the J end by 0 bases, with 3 bases between. These data come from a study of OX40 agonist ivuxolimab in advanced cancers. At the level of the study: Every 2 weeks, ivuxolimab was infused into the patients intravenously at between 0.01 and 10 mg/kg.

Points from the study as a whole: Clonal expansion in partial responders at 0.1-3.0 mg/kg ranked among the lowest.

This table comes from immunoSEQ multiplex PCR, and its TCRdb copy is limited to in-frame clones, with some not included. Among roughly 82,000 clones, roughly 83% were seen once, and the ten largest hold about 0.8%. J is TRBJ1-5 and V is TRBV30; no clear D gene. The clonotype originates from an adult with an advanced solid tumor such as melanoma, head and neck, liver or kidney cancer. The starting material was CD4+ or CD8+ T cells sorted from blood, obtained in a trial of the OX40 agonist ivuxolimab. The CDR3 DNA sequence: TGTGCCTGGAGTGTAAATAGCAATCAGCCCCAGCATTTT. Protein sequence: CAWSVNSNQPQHF.